The clone carrying this T cell receptor (beta chain) was seen many times. Antigen specificity is unknown. The data originate from a study of glioma-infiltrating T cells. CDR1 and CDR2 (germline): SGHTA, FQGTGA. The CDR3 is 14 amino acids. V lost 5 bases to trimming and J lost 6 bases; unmatched junction nucleotides: 6. TCR alpha and beta CDR3 regions were amplified from RNA using iRepertoire nested multiplex PCR. Tissue mRNA or PBMC total RNA, about 95-450 ng, went into one-step reverse transcription and amplification. TCRdb recomputed calls from the multiplex PCR reads with MiXCR, one row per CDR3 protein. This table has 100,000 to 150,000 distinct CDR3 sequences, about 25% appearing once. Study-wide points: Only very few CDR3 sequences appeared in both tissue and blood. Non-neoplastic patients had below-expected tissue-blood divergence, while all gliomas exceeded expectation.

Specimen: glioma tissue, nonneoplastic brain tissue, or PBMCs (not recorded which). The V and J genes are TRBV7-3 and TRBJ2-5, with 10 positions matching TRBD1. This receptor was identified in a human donor with low-grade glioma or glioblastoma, undergoing nonglioma brain surgery, or in good health (not recorded which). CDR3 sequence reads: CASSPTTGGKTQYF. The CDR3 coding sequence is TGTGCCAGCAGCCCTACGACAGGGGGCAAGACCCAGTACTTC. Full variable domain (rest looked up from reference TRBV7-3 and TRBJ2-5): GAGVSQTPSNKVTEKGKYVELRCDPISGHTALYWYRQSLGQGPEFLIYFQGTGAADDSGLPNDRFFAVRPEGSVSTLKIQRTERGDSAVYLCASSPTTGGKTQYFGPGTRLLVL.